Below, one TCR beta chain is given with its context. Its target is not known. The germline V gene encodes CDR1 KGHSH and CDR2 LQKENI. CDR3 size: 13 residues. Trimming took 6 bases from V and 5 from J, leaving 13 bases between them. CD4+CD25+CD127- Tregs, CD4+CD25- non-Tregs, CD4 and CD8 cells were sorted. This entry belongs to a study of Tregs in tolerant kidney transplant recipients. Study-wide findings and caveats: Nucleotide sequences could not be compared across some patients' samples due to primer changes.

Only in-frame clones appear in the TCRdb table, and some are missing; sequencing was by immunoSEQ multiplex PCR. The sample yields under 85,000 clones, about 88% seen once. The sequencing used CD4+ T cells from blood, collected before the transplant. The chain joins TRBV18 to TRBJ1-1; D gene uncertain. The sequence was collected from a human donor who received a combined kidney and bone marrow transplant. CDR3 amino acids: CASSPGGTTEAFF. As DNA, the CDR3 is TGTGCCAGCTCTCCCGGAGGCACGACTGAAGCTTTCTTT.